This T cell receptor (beta chain) was profiled in a study of cytomegalovirus exposure and HLA in healthy donors. The PCR employed 60 Vbeta primers together with 13 Jbeta primers. Profiling relied on immunoSEQ multiplex PCR, and the TCRdb table lists in-frame clones only, not all of them. This table holds over 250,000 clones, roughly 70% found once. V dropped 1 base and J dropped 6 bases, with 13 bases sitting between them. Germline lookup yields CDR1 SGHVS and CDR2 FQNEAQ. This CDR3 is built from 15 residues. Each donor's status was that of a healthy bone marrow donor. The sample consisted of PBMCs. The TCR originated in a female donor in good health and CMV-seronegative. V gene TRBV7-8 combines with J gene TRBJ2-1; a weak D match, TRBD1 (6 bases). The CDR3 DNA reads TGTGCCAGCAGCTTAGAAGTACAGGGAAGCAATGAGCAGTTCTTC. Encoded protein: CASSLEVQGSNEQFF.